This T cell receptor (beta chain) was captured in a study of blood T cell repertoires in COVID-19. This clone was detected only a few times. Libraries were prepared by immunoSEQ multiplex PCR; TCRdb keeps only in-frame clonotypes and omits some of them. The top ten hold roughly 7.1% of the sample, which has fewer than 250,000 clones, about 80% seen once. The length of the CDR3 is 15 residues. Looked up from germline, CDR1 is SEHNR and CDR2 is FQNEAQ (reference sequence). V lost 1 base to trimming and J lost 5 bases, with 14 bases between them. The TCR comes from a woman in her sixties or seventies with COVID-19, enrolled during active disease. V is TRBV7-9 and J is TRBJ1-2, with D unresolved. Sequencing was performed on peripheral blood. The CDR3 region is CASSLGAGTSYGYTF. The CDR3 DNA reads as TGTGCCAGCAGCTTAGGGGCAGGAACCTCATATGGCTACACCTTC.